This is a list of T cell receptor beta chains from one sample in a study of blood T cell repertoires in COVID-19. Method: immunoSEQ multiplex PCR; TCRdb's copy keeps in-frame clones and lacks some. The sample lists 150,000 to 200,000 clones; 89% were seen once. What was sequenced was peripheral blood. These receptors were collected from a man aged 60-69 years with acute or convalescent COVID-19. Both conserved end residues are part of each CDR3.

v_gene	CDR3aa
TRBV9	CASSVAGRDYEQYF
TRBV4-2	CASSQEGGRGKNGYTF
TRBV3-1/TRBV3-2	CASSRQGENTIYF
TRBV10-3	CAISEYESNYGYTF
TRBV9	CASSVGQDKVYGYTF
TRBV5-1	CASSVGQGAIGEKLFF
TRBV5-1	CASSQDGTGTEKLFF
TRBV11-1	CASSSKGEGGNYGYTF
TRBV5-1	CASSPTGTGIGETQYF
TRBV4-1	CASTGQGDSPLHF
TRBV6-5	CASSWTRGTNEQFF
TRBV6-2/TRBV6-3	CASSTTPSPYEQYF
TRBV7-9	CASRTSGGYETQYF
TRBV19	CASRDRGGYGYTF
TRBV6-2/TRBV6-3	CASSYFGRPHGNEQYF
TRBV7-2	CASSLAGTGDGYTF
TRBV12-5	CASGLDPGGTDTQYF
TRBV30	CAWSAQGNSPLHF
TRBV19	CASSILKHKGASNQPQHF
TRBV10-3	CAISEPTGAGYGYTF
TRBV29-1	CSVEGGRKYGYTF
TRBV10-3	CAISEFAGGPNSPLHF
TRBV6-5	CASSPTDSKNIQYF
TRBV19	CASSTTGIGGELFF
TRBV7-9	CASSVYRGQSYNEQFF
TRBV7-9	CASSPSPGAGGRYNEQFF
TRBV19	CASRGALQPQHF
TRBV6-2/TRBV6-3	CASSYPLARINTDTQYF
TRBV5-1	CASSLGSPGTDEAFF
TRBV3-1/TRBV3-2	CASSQPASEQYF
TRBV4-3	CASSQDYGKETQYF
TRBV5-6	CASSFLSSYNEQFF